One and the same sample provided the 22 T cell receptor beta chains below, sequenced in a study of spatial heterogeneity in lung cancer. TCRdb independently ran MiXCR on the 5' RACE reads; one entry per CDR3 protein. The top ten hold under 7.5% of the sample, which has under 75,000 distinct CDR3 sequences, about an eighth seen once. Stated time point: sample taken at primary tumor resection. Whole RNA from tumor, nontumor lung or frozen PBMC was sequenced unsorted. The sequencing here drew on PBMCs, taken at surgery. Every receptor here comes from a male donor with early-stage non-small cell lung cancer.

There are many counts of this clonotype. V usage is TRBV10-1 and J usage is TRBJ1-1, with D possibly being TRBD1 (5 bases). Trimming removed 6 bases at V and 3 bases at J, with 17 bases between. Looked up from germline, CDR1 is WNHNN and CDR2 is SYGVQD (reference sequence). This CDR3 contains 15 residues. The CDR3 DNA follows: TGCGCCAGCAGCGCGGGACCCCGAGGGGACACTGAAGCTTTCTTT. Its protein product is CASSAGPRGDTEAFF.

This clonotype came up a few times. CDR3 nucleotides: TGCGCCAGCAGCAAGGGACAGGGGACTGAAGCTTTCTTT. It encodes CASSKGQGTEAFF. V usage is TRBV5-1 and J usage is TRBJ1-1, with TRBD1 matching over 10 bases. Looked up from germline, CDR1 is SGHRS and CDR2 is YFSETQ. V dropped 4 bases and J dropped 5; count of bases not matched to a gene: 2. CDR3 length equals 13 residues.

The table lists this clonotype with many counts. The CDR3 here is CSVGRGSYNEQFF. CDR3 DNA sequence: TGCAGCGTTGGACGGGGCTCCTACAATGAGCAGTTCTTC. This chain connects TRBV29-1 to TRBJ2-1, with D tentatively TRBD2 (5 bases). Between the trimmed V and J ends, which lost 4 bases and 0 bases, there was a span of 7 bases. In germline, CDR1 is SQVTM, CDR2 ANQGSEA. The CDR3 spans 13 residues.

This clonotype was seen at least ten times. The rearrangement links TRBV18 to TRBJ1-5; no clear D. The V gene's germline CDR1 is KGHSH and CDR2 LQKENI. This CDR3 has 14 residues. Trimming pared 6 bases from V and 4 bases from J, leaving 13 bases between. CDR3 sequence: CASSPGNQNQPQHF. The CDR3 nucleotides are TGTGCCAGCTCTCCGGGCAATCAAAATCAGCCCCAGCATTTT.

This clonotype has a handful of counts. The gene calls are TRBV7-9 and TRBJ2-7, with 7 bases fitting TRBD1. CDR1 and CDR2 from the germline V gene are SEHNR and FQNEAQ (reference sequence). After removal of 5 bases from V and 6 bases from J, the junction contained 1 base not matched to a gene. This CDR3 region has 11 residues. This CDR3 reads CASSAGGEQYF. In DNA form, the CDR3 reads TGTGCCAGCAGCGCAGGGGGCGAGCAGTACTTC.

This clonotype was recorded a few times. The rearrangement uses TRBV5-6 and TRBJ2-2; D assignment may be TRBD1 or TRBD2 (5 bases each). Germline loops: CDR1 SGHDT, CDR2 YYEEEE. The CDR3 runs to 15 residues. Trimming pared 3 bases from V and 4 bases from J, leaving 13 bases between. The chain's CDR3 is CASSWGITSTGELFF. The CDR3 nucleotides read TGTGCCAGCAGCTGGGGGATCACGAGCACCGGGGAGCTGTTTTTT.

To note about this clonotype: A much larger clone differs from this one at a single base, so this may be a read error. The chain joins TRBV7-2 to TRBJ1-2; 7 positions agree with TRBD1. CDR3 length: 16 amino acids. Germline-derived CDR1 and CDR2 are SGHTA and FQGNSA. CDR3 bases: TGTGCCAGCAGCTTGGCTCGGGACAGAGCTAACTATAGCTACACCTTC. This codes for CASSLARDRANYSYTF.

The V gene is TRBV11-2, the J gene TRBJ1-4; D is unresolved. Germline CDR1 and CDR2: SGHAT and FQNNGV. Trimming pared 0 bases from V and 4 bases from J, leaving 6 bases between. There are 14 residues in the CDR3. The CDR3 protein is CASSLDARNEKLFF. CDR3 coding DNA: TGTGCCAGCAGCTTAGATGCCCGTAATGAAAAACTGTTTTTT.

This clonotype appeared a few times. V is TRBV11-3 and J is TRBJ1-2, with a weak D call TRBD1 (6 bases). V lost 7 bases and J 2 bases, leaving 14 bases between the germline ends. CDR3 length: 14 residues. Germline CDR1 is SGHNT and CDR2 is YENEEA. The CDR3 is CASTLGGGNYGYTF. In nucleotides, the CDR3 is TGTGCCAGCACCCTAGGTGGGGGCAACTATGGCTACACCTTC.

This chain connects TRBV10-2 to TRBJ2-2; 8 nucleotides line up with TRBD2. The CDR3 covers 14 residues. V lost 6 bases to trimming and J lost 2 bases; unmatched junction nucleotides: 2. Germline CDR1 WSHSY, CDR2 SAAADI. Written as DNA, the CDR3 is TGCGCCAGCAGGGGGACTAGAAACACCGGGGAGCTGTTTTTT. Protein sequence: CASRGTRNTGELFF.

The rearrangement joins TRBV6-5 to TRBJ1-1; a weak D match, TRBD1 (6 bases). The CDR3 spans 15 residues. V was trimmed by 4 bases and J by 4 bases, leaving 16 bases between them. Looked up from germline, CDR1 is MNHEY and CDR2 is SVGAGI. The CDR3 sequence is CASSSTGQGGTEAFF. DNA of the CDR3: TGTGCCAGCAGTTCCACCGGACAAGGGGGCACTGAAGCTTTCTTT.

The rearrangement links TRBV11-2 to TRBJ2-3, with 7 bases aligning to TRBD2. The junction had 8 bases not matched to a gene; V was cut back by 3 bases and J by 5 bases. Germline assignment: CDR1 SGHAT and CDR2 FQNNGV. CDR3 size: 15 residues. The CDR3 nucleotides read TGTGCCAGCAGCTTTTCTGGGGCGGGAGAAGATACGCAGTATTTT. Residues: CASSFSGAGEDTQYF. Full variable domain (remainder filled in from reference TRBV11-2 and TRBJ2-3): EAGVAQSPRYKIIEKRQSVAFWCNPISGHATLYWYQQILGQGPKLLIQFQNNGVVDDSQLPKDRFSAERLKGVDSTLKIQPAKLEDSAVYLCASSFSGAGEDTQYFGPGTRLTVL.

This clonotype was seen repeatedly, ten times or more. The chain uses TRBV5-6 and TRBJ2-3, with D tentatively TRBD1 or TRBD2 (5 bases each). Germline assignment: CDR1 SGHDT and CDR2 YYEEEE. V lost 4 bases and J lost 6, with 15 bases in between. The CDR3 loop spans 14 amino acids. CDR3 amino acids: CASSPGWDPDTQYF. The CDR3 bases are TGTGCCAGCAGCCCGGGTTGGGACCCGGATACGCAGTATTTT.

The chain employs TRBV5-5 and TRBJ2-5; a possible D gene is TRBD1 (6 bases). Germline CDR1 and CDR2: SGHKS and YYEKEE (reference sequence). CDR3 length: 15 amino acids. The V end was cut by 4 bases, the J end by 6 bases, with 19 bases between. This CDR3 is CASSVRDTKGKTQYF. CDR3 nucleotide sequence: TGTGCCAGCAGCGTCCGGGACACCAAAGGGAAGACCCAGTACTTC. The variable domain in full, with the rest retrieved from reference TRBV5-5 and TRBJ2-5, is DAGVTQSPTHLIKTRGQQVTLRCSPISGHKSVSWYQQVLGQGPQFIFQYYEKEERGRGNFPDRFSARQFPNYSSELNVNALLLGDSALYLCASSVRDTKGKTQYFGPGTRLLVL.

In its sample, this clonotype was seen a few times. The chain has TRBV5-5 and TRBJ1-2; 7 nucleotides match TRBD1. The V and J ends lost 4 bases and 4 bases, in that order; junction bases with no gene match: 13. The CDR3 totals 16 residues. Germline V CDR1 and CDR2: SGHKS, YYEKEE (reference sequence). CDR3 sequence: CASSPRPGTAVYGYTF. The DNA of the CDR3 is TGTGCCAGCAGCCCACGCCCCGGGACAGCTGTCTATGGCTACACCTTC. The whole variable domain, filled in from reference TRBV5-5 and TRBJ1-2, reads DAGVTQSPTHLIKTRGQQVTLRCSPISGHKSVSWYQQVLGQGPQFIFQYYEKEERGRGNFPDRFSARQFPNYSSELNVNALLLGDSALYLCASSPRPGTAVYGYTFGSGTRLTVV.

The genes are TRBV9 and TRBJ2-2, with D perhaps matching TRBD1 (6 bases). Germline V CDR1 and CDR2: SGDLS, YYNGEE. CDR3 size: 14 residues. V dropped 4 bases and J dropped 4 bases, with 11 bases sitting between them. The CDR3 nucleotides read TGTGCCAGCAGCATCCGACAGGTCACCGGGGAGCTGTTTTTT. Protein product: CASSIRQVTGELFF.

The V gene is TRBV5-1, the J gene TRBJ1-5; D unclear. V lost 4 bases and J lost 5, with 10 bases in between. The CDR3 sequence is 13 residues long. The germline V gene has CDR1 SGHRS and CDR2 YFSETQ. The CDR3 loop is CASSRTGDQPQHF. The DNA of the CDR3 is TGCGCCAGCAGCCGCACCGGGGATCAGCCCCAGCATTTT.

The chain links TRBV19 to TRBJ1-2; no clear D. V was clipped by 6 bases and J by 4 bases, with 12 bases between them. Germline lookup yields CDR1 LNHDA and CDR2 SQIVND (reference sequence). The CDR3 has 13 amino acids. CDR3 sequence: CASSAGLAYGYTF. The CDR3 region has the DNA TGTGCCAGTAGCGCCGGTCTGGCCTATGGCTACACCTTC.

The CDR3 here is CAWTGDLNTEAFF. CDR3 sequence (DNA): TGTGCCTGGACAGGGGATTTGAACACTGAAGCTTTCTTT. This sequence joins TRBV30 and TRBJ1-1, with a tentative D call TRBD1 (6 bases). Germline lookup yields CDR1 GTSNPN and CDR2 SVGIG (reference sequence). The CDR3 is made up of 13 amino acids. V was clipped by 4 bases and J by 0 bases, with 9 bases between them.

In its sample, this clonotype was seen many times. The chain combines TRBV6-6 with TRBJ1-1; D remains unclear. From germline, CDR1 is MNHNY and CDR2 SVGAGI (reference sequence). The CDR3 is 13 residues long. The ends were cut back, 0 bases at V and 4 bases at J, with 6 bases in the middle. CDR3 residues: CASSYSGGTEAFF. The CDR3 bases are TGTGCCAGCAGTTACTCCGGAGGCACTGAAGCTTTCTTT.

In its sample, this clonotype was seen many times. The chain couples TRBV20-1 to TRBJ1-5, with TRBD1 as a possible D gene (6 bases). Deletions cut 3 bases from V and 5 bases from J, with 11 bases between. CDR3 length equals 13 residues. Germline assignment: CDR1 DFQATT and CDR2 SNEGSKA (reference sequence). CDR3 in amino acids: CSARAGEDQPQHF. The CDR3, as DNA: TGCAGTGCTAGGGCAGGGGAGGATCAGCCCCAGCATTTT.

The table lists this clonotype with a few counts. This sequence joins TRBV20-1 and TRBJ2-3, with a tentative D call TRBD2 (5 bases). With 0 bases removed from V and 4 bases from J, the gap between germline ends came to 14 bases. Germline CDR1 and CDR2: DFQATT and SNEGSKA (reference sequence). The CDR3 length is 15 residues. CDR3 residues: CSARDEGPIPDTQYF. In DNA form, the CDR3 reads TGCAGTGCTAGAGATGAGGGCCCCATCCCAGATACGCAGTATTTT.